What follows are 20 T cell receptor beta chains derived from one specimen sequenced in a study of cytomegalovirus exposure and HLA in healthy donors. Here immunoSEQ multiplex PCR was the method, and the copy in TCRdb shows in-frame clones only, minus some. The sample consists of around 150,000 clones, just under 85% of them appearing once. The sample consisted of PBMCs. These receptors originate from a man aged 30 to 39 in good health and CMV-seropositive.

J is TRBJ2-1 and V is TRBV6-5; 8 positions match TRBD1. CDR1 is MNHEY, CDR2 SVGAGI, per germline. The CDR3 is 14 amino acids. Losses at the gene ends were 2 bases for V and 5 bases for J; bases not matched to a gene: 2. The DNA for the CDR3 is TGTGCCAGCAGTTACGGGACAGGCCACAATGAGCAGTTCTTC. Protein sequence: CASSYGTGHNEQFF.

CDR3 sequence reads: CAWTWGGKADTQYF. CDR3 nucleotides: TGTGCCTGGACTTGGGGGGGGAAGGCGGATACGCAGTATTTT. The gene calls are TRBV30 and TRBJ2-3; 7 nucleotides align to TRBD2. The CDR3 is 14 residues long. V shed 4 bases and J 6 bases; nucleotides not matched to a gene: 10. CDR1 and CDR2 from the germline V gene are GTSNPN and SVGIG (reference sequence).

The chain recombines TRBV18 with TRBJ2-5; 8 bases are shared with TRBD1. J was trimmed by 5 bases and V by 4 bases; bases with no gene match: 3. Germline values: CDR1 KGHSH, CDR2 LQKENI. This CDR3 is built from 13 residues. CDR3 nucleotides: TGTGCCAGCTCACGGGGACAGGCGGAGACCCAGTACTTC. This translates into CASSRGQAETQYF.

This clone was counted between two and nine times. Other nucleotide sequences in the sample specify the same CDR3. This chain connects TRBV5-1 to TRBJ1-1; D is unclear. V was pared by 0 bases and J by 1 base, with 4 bases between. This CDR3 has 13 residues. From germline, CDR1 is SGHRS and CDR2 YFSETQ. CDR3 protein: CASSLAGNTEAFF. The CDR3 bases are TGCGCCAGCAGCTTGGCAGGGAACACTGAAGCTTTCTTT.

This chain connects TRBV4-3 to TRBJ2-1; D may be TRBD2 (10 bases). The germline CDR1 and CDR2 sequences are LGHNA and YSLEER. The CDR3 consists of 22 residues. The V gene lost 5 bases and the J gene lost 2 bases, with 34 bases spanning the gap. CDR3: CASSLRDRDSGGFLIPYNEQFF. Here the CDR3 DNA reads TGCGCCAGCAGCTTACGGGACAGGGATAGCGGGGGGTTCCTGATTCCCTACAATGAGCAGTTCTTC.

This chain joins TRBV9 and TRBJ2-7; tentatively, D is TRBD2 (6 bases). Germline loops: CDR1 SGDLS, CDR2 YYNGEE. Trimming removed 3 bases at V and 1 base at J, with 14 bases between. The CDR3 contains 15 residues. CDR3 region: CASSAGVTGSYEQYF. CDR3 DNA sequence: TGTGCCAGCAGCGCGGGGGTGACTGGTTCCTACGAGCAGTACTTC.

The chain combines TRBV5-1 with TRBJ2-7; TRBD2 matches 11 bases. CDR3 length: 15 amino acids. From germline, CDR1 is SGHRS and CDR2 YFSETQ. With V trimmed by 2 bases and J by 5 bases, 6 bases remained unmatched. The CDR3 DNA follows: TGCGCCAGCAGCTTTAGCGGGGGGGATTTTGACGAGCAGTACTTC. Protein: CASSFSGGDFDEQYF. Drawing the rest from reference TRBV5-1 and TRBJ2-7, the complete variable domain is KAGVTQTPRYLIKTRGQQVTLSCSPISGHRSVSWYQQTPGQGLQFLFEYFSETQRNKGNFPGRFSGRQFSNSRSEMNVSTLELGDSALYLCASSFSGGDFDEQYFGPGTRLTVT.

The V gene is TRBV6-6, the J gene TRBJ2-7; 8 bases line up with TRBD1. J lost 2 bases, V lost 0 bases, and 6 bases had no gene match. CDR1 is MNHNY and CDR2 is SVGAGI in the germline V gene (reference sequence). The CDR3 loop spans 16 amino acids. The CDR3 DNA sequence: TGTGCCAGCAGTTACTCCCGGGACAGGCCTACCTACGAGCAGTACTTC. Its protein is CASSYSRDRPTYEQYF.

In its sample, this clone was seen a few times. CDR3 sequence reads: CASSVEASGGYNEQFF. The CDR3 DNA sequence: TGTGCCAGCAGCGTAGAGGCTAGCGGGGGCTACAATGAGCAGTTCTTC. This chain connects TRBV9 to TRBJ2-1; 10 positions agree with TRBD2. The V gene end was trimmed by 0 bases and the J gene end by 3 bases; junction bases not matched to a gene: 3. CDR3 length: 16 amino acids. The V gene's germline CDR1 is SGDLS and CDR2 YYNGEE.

The V and J genes are TRBV30 and TRBJ2-7, with unresolved D. V was clipped by 8 bases and J by 0 bases, with 17 bases between them. The germline CDR1 and CDR2 sequences are GTSNPN and SVGIG (reference sequence). This CDR3 is 14 amino acids long. CDR3 sequence: CAIAKGRSSYEQYF. DNA of the CDR3: TGTGCCATCGCTAAAGGTCGGAGCTCCTACGAGCAGTACTTC.

The V gene is TRBV5-6, the J gene TRBJ1-1, with 10 bases that match TRBD1. The CDR3 has 13 amino acids. V lost 7 bases to trimming and J lost 3 bases; unmatched junction nucleotides: 3. Germline V gene data show CDR1 as SGHDT and CDR2 as YYEEEE. CDR3 in amino acids: CASATGGDTEAFF. For the CDR3, the DNA is TGTGCCAGCGCGACAGGGGGCGACACTGAAGCTTTCTTT.

CDR3 coding DNA: TGTGCCAGCTCACCGCCTCAGGGGGCTGAAGCTTTCTTT. Translation gives CASSPPQGAEAFF. The chain links TRBV18 to TRBJ1-1; 7 bases are shared with TRBD1. CDR3 length equals 13 residues. CDR1 is KGHSH and CDR2 is LQKENI in the germline V gene. The V gene end was trimmed by 3 bases and the J gene end by 6 bases; junction bases not matched to a gene: 4. The complete variable domain, with remaining parts taken from reference TRBV18 and TRBJ1-1, reads NAGVMQNPRHLVRRRGQEARLRCSPMKGHSHVYWYRQLPEEGLKFMVYLQKENIIDESGMPKERFSAEFPKEGPSILRIQQVVRGDSAAYFCASSPPQGAEAFFGQGTRLTVV.

This chain uses TRBV30 with TRBJ1-2; D may be TRBD1 (5 bases). The germline gives CDR1 GTSNPN, CDR2 SVGIG (reference sequence). V shed 0 bases and J shed 1 base, with 15 bases lying between them. This CDR3 contains 16 residues. This CDR3 reads CAWSVWGLGYNYGYTF. The CDR3, as DNA: TGTGCCTGGAGTGTATGGGGACTCGGGTATAACTATGGCTACACCTTC.

J is TRBJ1-4 and V is TRBV9, with D maybe TRBD1 (5 bases). The germline V gene encodes CDR1 SGDLS and CDR2 YYNGEE. The germline V and J ends were trimmed by 3 bases and 4 bases, with 16 bases remaining between them. The CDR3 has 16 amino acids. The CDR3 nucleotides are TGTGCCAGCAGCGCCGGGGGAGGAACGGTTAATGAAAAACTGTTTTTT. Translating it yields CASSAGGGTVNEKLFF.

The chain links TRBV27 to TRBJ2-7; possibly TRBD1 for D (6 bases). The ends were cut back, 3 bases at V and 0 bases at J, with 9 bases in the middle. Germline V gene data show CDR1 as MNHEY and CDR2 as SMNVEV (reference sequence). The CDR3 has 14 residues. CDR3 sequence (DNA): TGTGCCAGCAGTTTTTTGGACAGCTCCTACGAGCAGTACTTC. Encoded protein: CASSFLDSSYEQYF.

This chain links TRBV5-1 with TRBJ2-7; 10 bases are shared with TRBD2. The CDR3 extends over 15 amino acids. The germline V gene has CDR1 SGHRS and CDR2 YFSETQ. The V and J ends lost 4 bases and 3 bases, in that order; junction bases with no gene match: 7. The CDR3 DNA reads as TGCGCCAGCAGCCACACTAGCGGGGACTTCTACGAGCAGTACTTC. Translated: CASSHTSGDFYEQYF.

The V gene is TRBV2, the J gene TRBJ2-5, with 7 bases fitting TRBD2. Germline loops: CDR1 SNHLY, CDR2 FYNNEI. This CDR3 is built from 13 residues. Trimming took 1 base from V and 7 from J; bases not matched to a gene: 3. CDR3 bases: TGTGCCAGCAGTGAAGGGACTAGAGGGACCCAGTACTTC. Its protein product is CASSEGTRGTQYF.

This clone has only one observation. This chain joins TRBV5-1 and TRBJ1-4; 7 bases align to TRBD1. CDR1 and CDR2 (germline): SGHRS, YFSETQ. The CDR3 extends over 17 amino acids. Losses at the gene ends were 2 bases for V and 8 bases for J; bases not matched to a gene: 15. CDR3 DNA sequence: TGCGCCAGCAGCTTACACCTGGGGACAGCCCAAAAAGAAAAACTGTTTTTT. Translation gives CASSLHLGTAQKEKLFF.

The rearrangement links TRBV5-1 to TRBJ2-5; 8 bases agree with TRBD1. With 4 bases clipped from V and 4 bases from J, the junction kept 6 bases outside the gene matches. CDR1 is SGHRS and CDR2 is YFSETQ in the germline V gene. This CDR3 is 14 amino acids long. The CDR3 bases are TGCGCCAGCAGCAACGGACAGGGCAGAGAGACCCAGTACTTC. It encodes CASSNGQGRETQYF.

The chain combines TRBV6-6 with TRBJ1-2; TRBD1 aligns across 7 bases. Germline lookup yields CDR1 MNHNY and CDR2 SVGAGI (reference sequence). Trimming at V came to 0 bases and at J to 6 bases, leaving 4 bases not matched to a gene. The CDR3 has 14 residues. CDR3: CASSYSFTGDGYTF. DNA for the CDR3: TGTGCCAGCAGTTACTCGTTTACAGGGGATGGCTACACCTTC.